This TCR beta chain appears in the sequencing data of a study of vaccination effects on CD4 cells after COVID-19. The overall study: ViraFEST expansion of antigen-specific CD4+ T cells with viral peptide pools preceded sequencing. The study, taken as a whole, reports: The study got few convalescent patients and did not collect any early post-infection timepoints.

Germline CDR1 and CDR2: SGHTA and FQGNSA. Deletions cut 1 base from V and 3 bases from J, with 16 bases between. The CDR3 consists of 16 residues. Isolation of CD4+ T cells took place after 10 days of culture. This clone was observed a few times. Its target is not known. Method: immunoSEQ multiplex PCR; TCRdb's copy keeps in-frame clones and lacks some. Here the sample spans 40,000 to 60,000 clones, about 74% being singletons. The TCR sequence derives from a human donor who had a prior SARS-CoV-2 infection. The sample in question was CD4+ T cells from PBMCs cultured without peptide, obtained before COVID-19 vaccination. This chain joins TRBV7-2 and TRBJ2-7; D gene unclear. As DNA, the CDR3 is TGTGCCAGCAGCTTAGGATATAGTCAGGCGTTCTACGAGCAGTACTTC. Amino acid sequence: CASSLGYSQAFYEQYF.